The 20 T cell receptor beta chains below were found in one sample sequenced in a study of shared clonotypes between healthy human individuals. As defined, naive CD8 cells were CD45RO-negative and positively selected for CCR7, with terminally differentiated effector memory CD45RA+ cells excluded. TCRdb's table, derived via immunoSEQ multiplex PCR, lists solely in-frame clones and lacks some. Of about 2,100,000 clones listed, around 93% are singletons. Sequenced sample: naive CD8+ T cells from PBMCs. The source is a man between 18 and 29 years old in good health. Some clones in this sample may be carry-over from other donors' samples.

In its sample, this clone was seen once. V and J are TRBV11-2 and TRBJ2-3, with D hard to call. Germline-derived CDR1 and CDR2 are SGHAT and FQNNGV. CDR3 length: 16 amino acids. V was pared by 4 bases and J by 2 bases, with 16 bases between. CDR3 in amino acids: CASSSYYTGFTDTQYF. For the CDR3, the DNA is TGTGCCAGCAGCTCCTACTACACTGGATTCACAGATACGCAGTATTTT.

The chain joins TRBV7-6 to TRBJ2-3, with a possible D match to TRBD1 (6 bases). From germline, CDR1 is SGHVS and CDR2 FNYEAQ. The CDR3 contains 13 residues. Trimming removed 6 bases at V and 3 bases at J, with 10 bases between. CDR3: CASSWDKTDTQYF. The DNA of the CDR3 is TGTGCCAGCAGTTGGGACAAAACAGATACGCAGTATTTT.

The gene calls are TRBV7-6 and TRBJ2-6; D possibly matches TRBD1 or TRBD2 (5 bases each). Germline lookup yields CDR1 SGHVS and CDR2 FNYEAQ. The CDR3 loop spans 19 amino acids. V dropped 2 bases and J dropped 0 bases, with 17 bases sitting between them. The CDR3: CASSLPPRGRSSGANVLTF. The CDR3 DNA reads as TGTGCCAGCAGCTTACCCCCCCGGGGACGGAGCTCTGGGGCCAACGTCCTGACTTTC.

The chain links TRBV18 to TRBJ2-7; 13 bases are a match to TRBD2. Germline CDR1 and CDR2: KGHSH and LQKENI. There are 16 residues in the CDR3. V gave up 8 bases and J gave up 2 bases; unmatched junction bases: 9. CDR3 sequence (DNA): TGTGCCAGCATTACTAGCGGGAGGGCCTCCCCCTACGAGCAGTACTTC. Its translation is CASITSGRASPYEQYF.

The gene calls are TRBV18 and TRBJ2-2; maybe TRBD2 (6 bases). Trimming removed 3 bases at V and 5 bases at J, with 16 bases between. Germline V CDR1 and CDR2: KGHSH, LQKENI. This CDR3 region has 16 residues. CDR3 in amino acids: CASSPPGLADTGELFF. The CDR3 DNA reads as TGTGCCAGCTCACCCCCGGGACTGGCTGATACCGGGGAGCTGTTTTTT. Full variable domain (outside the CDR3, taken from reference TRBV18 and TRBJ2-2): NAGVMQNPRHLVRRRGQEARLRCSPMKGHSHVYWYRQLPEEGLKFMVYLQKENIIDESGMPKERFSAEFPKEGPSILRIQQVVRGDSAAYFCASSPPGLADTGELFFGEGSRLTVL.

Only one count was recorded for this clone. Other DNA variants within this sample encode the same CDR3. The chain couples TRBV6-5 to TRBJ2-4; weak D call: TRBD2 (5 bases). Trimming stripped 2 bases from V and 8 bases from J, with 10 bases between. Germline assignment: CDR1 MNHEY and CDR2 SVGAGI. This CDR3 has 13 amino acids. CDR3: CASSYGLADIQYF. The DNA for the CDR3 is TGTGCCAGCAGTTACGGACTGGCCGACATTCAGTACTTC.

This chain connects TRBV7-9 to TRBJ1-2, with unresolved D. The germline V and J ends were trimmed by 5 bases and 4 bases, with 11 bases remaining between them. This CDR3 comprises 13 residues. CDR1 is SEHNR, CDR2 FQNEAQ, per germline (reference sequence). The CDR3 DNA follows: TGTGCCAGCAGCCCCGGCCTGCTCTATGGCTACACCTTC. Translation: CASSPGLLYGYTF. Together with reference TRBV7-9 and TRBJ1-2, the CDR3 gives the full variable domain: DTGVSQNPRHKITKRGQNVTFRCDPISEHNRLYWYRQTLGQGPEFLTYFQNEAQLEKSRLLSDRFSAERPKGSFSTLEIQRTEQGDSAMYLCASSPGLLYGYTFGSGTRLTVV.

DNA of the CDR3: TGTGCCAGCAGCTTGGACTATGGCTACACCTTC. Amino acids: CASSLDYGYTF. The genes are TRBV5-6 and TRBJ1-2, with D hard to call. The CDR3 spans 11 residues. Trimming removed 0 bases at V and 3 bases at J, with 0 bases between. CDR1 and CDR2 from the germline V gene are SGHDT and YYEEEE.

This clone has a single count. This specimen includes other DNA sequences encoding the same CDR3. V and J are TRBV27 and TRBJ2-7; the D is unclear. CDR3 length equals 11 residues. Germline lookup yields CDR1 MNHEY and CDR2 SMNVEV (reference sequence). V gave up 6 bases and J gave up 3 bases, with 6 bases separating them. CDR3 sequence (DNA): TGTGCCAGCAGCACCATCTACGAGCAGTACTTC. It codes for CASSTIYEQYF.

Regarding this clone: Other DNA variants within this sample encode the same CDR3. The V gene is TRBV28, the J gene TRBJ2-2; 8 positions agree with TRBD1. CDR1 and CDR2 from the germline V gene are MDHEN and SYDVKM. This CDR3 is built from 15 residues. The ends lost 5 bases at V and 3 bases at J; junction bases unmatched: 5. This CDR3 reads CASSLGQGHTGELFF. The CDR3 DNA reads TGTGCCAGCAGTCTCGGACAGGGCCACACCGGGGAGCTGTTTTTT.

The gene calls are TRBV7-7 and TRBJ2-1; possible D gene TRBD2, 6 bases. Germline CDR1 and CDR2: SSHAT and FNYEAQ (reference sequence). Trimming took 5 bases from V and 3 from J, leaving 20 bases between them. There are 17 residues in the CDR3. This CDR3 is CASSVSLLGTHYNEQFF. The CDR3 bases are TGTGCCAGCAGCGTTTCCCTCTTAGGGACTCACTACAATGAGCAGTTCTTC. The whole variable domain, filled in from reference TRBV7-7 and TRBJ2-1, reads GAGVSQSPRYKVTKRGQDVTLRCDPISSHATLYWYQQALGQGPEFLTYFNYEAQPDKSGLPSDRFSAERPEGSISTLTIQRTEQRDSAMYRCASSVSLLGTHYNEQFFGPGTRLTVL.

This chain joins TRBV6-5 and TRBJ2-7; 9 bases align to TRBD1. V was clipped by 6 bases and J by 5 bases; unmatched bases: 8. The germline V gene has CDR1 MNHEY and CDR2 SVGAGI. This CDR3 comprises 14 residues. For the CDR3, the DNA is TGTGCCAGCAGCCGAACAGGGGGCCGAGACGAGCAGTACTTC. This encodes CASSRTGGRDEQYF.

The rearrangement joins TRBV29-1 to TRBJ2-7; perhaps D is TRBD1 or TRBD2 (6 bases each). This CDR3 is built from 12 residues. Germline V gives CDR1 SQVTM, CDR2 ANQGSEA. Trimming pared 4 bases from V and 5 bases from J, leaving 12 bases between. In nucleotides, the CDR3 is TGCAGCGTTGGCCCCGGGGGCCACGAGCAGTACTTC. Its protein product is CSVGPGGHEQYF.

In the case of this clone: Other DNA sequences of this sample code for an identical CDR3. The chain recombines TRBV7-2 with TRBJ2-7; D uncertain. The V end lost 2 bases, the J end lost 2 bases, and 7 bases lay between the germline ends. Germline loops: CDR1 SGHTA, CDR2 FQGNSA. The CDR3 is 13 residues long. CDR3 in amino acids: CASSLPSPYEQYF. Written as DNA, the CDR3 is TGTGCCAGCAGCTTACCCTCCCCCTACGAGCAGTACTTC.

The chain uses TRBV23-1 and TRBJ2-5; TRBD1 aligns across 8 bases. TRBV23-1 is filed as an ORF, its function uncertain. This CDR3 contains 17 residues. V lost 0 bases, J lost 3 bases, and 9 bases stayed unmatched. The CDR3 is CASSQSYGRGREETQYF. CDR3 sequence (DNA): TGCGCCAGCAGTCAATCTTATGGCAGGGGGCGCGAAGAGACCCAGTACTTC.

The V call is TRBV28, the J call TRBJ2-7; 7 bases fit TRBD1. The CDR3 loop spans 13 amino acids. The J segment lost 6 bases and the V segment lost 3 bases, leaving 5 bases of the junction unmatched. The V gene's germline CDR1 is MDHEN and CDR2 SYDVKM. The CDR3 DNA is TGTGCCAGCAGTTTGACAGGGCGGGCCGAGCAGTACTTC. Protein product: CASSLTGRAEQYF.

J is TRBJ2-7 and V is TRBV11-2, with 7 bases that match TRBD2. CDR1 and CDR2 (germline): SGHAT, FQNNGV. V dropped 5 bases and J dropped 6; count of bases not matched to a gene: 7. The CDR3 has 13 amino acids. The CDR3 spells CASSPLGGGEQYF. DNA for the CDR3: TGTGCCAGCAGCCCCTTGGGGGGGGGCGAGCAGTACTTC.

The chain employs TRBV27 and TRBJ2-3; 8 positions match TRBD2. This CDR3 has 15 residues. With 8 bases clipped from V and 1 base from J, the junction kept 8 bases outside the gene matches. The germline V gene has CDR1 MNHEY and CDR2 SMNVEV (reference sequence). The CDR3 sequence is CASGVKTSGTDTQYF. The CDR3 DNA reads TGTGCCAGCGGCGTGAAGACTAGCGGCACAGATACGCAGTATTTT.

The chain joins TRBV9 to TRBJ2-3; 10 nucleotides match TRBD2. The CDR3 spans 17 residues. The junction had 8 bases not matched to a gene; V was cut back by 4 bases and J by 0 bases. Germline V gene data show CDR1 as SGDLS and CDR2 as YYNGEE. The CDR3 protein is CASSYTWTSGSTDTQYF. CDR3 in DNA: TGTGCCAGCAGCTATACCTGGACTAGCGGTAGCACAGATACGCAGTATTTT.

The genes are TRBV4-3 and TRBJ2-2; D may be TRBD1 (7 bases). Trimming removed 10 bases at V and 2 bases at J, with 11 bases between. Germline CDR1 reads LGHNA; CDR2 reads YSLEER. CDR3 size: 13 residues. DNA for the CDR3: TGCGCCACTGGAGGGGGCAACACCGGGGAGCTGTTTTTT. It yields the protein CATGGGNTGELFF.